This T cell receptor beta chain comes out of a study of T-cell memory formation after mild COVID-19. Study results and limitations: Second-wave clones peaking on day 37 lacked confirmed SARS-CoV-2 specificity. Mainly CM and EM harbored the contracting CD4+ clones; mainly EMRA harbored the CD8+ ones.

5'RACE, which relied on constant-segment primers, yielded TCR alpha and TCR beta cDNA libraries carrying sample barcodes and UMIs. From the 5' RACE reads, TCRdb called clonotypes with MiXCR, one entry per CDR3 protein. In the table there are a few hundred thousand distinct CDR3 sequences, around 15% of which are singletons. With respect to this clonotype: Its antigen remains unknown.

Between the trimmed V and J ends, which lost 3 bases and 5 bases, there was a span of 13 bases. This CDR3 spans 14 amino acids. CDR1 is MNHEY and CDR2 is SMNVEV in the germline V gene (reference sequence). The V and J genes are TRBV27 and TRBJ2-5; D not certain. The sample consisted of PBMCs or a T cell subset sorted from them (not recorded which). The receptor's source is a man aged 18 to 30 who had mild COVID-19 (a few samples of this study predate the infection). Cell type and time point are not known. CDR3 sequence reads: CASSLSPTRETQYF. As DNA, the CDR3 is TGTGCCAGCAGTTTGTCGCCGACGCGGGAGACCCAGTACTTC.